This T cell receptor beta chain was recovered during a study of T cell responses to AZD1222 COVID-19 vaccine. Study-wide points: Baseline testing showed seropositivity in only six AZD1222 recipients. Reportedly, close to half of spike-specific TCRs are directed against unmutated variant regions. Vaccine-related CD4 TCRs covered spike, predominating at 160-218 and 743-854. After the peak T cell response, and only then, were repertoires sampled.

Sequencing was performed with immunoSEQ multiplex PCR; in TCRdb, only in-frame clones are kept and a portion is missing. The sample lists some 170,000 clones, approximately 90% seen once, with 4.4% in the top ten. CDR3 size: 15 residues. Germline-derived CDR1 and CDR2 are LNHNV and YYDKDF (reference sequence). V gave up 0 bases and J gave up 1 base, with 9 bases separating them. On this clone itself: What it recognizes is unknown.

Sequenced material: peripheral blood, taken on day 0 of MenACWY control vaccination. This TCR derives from an adult in good health. This chain uses TRBV15 with TRBJ1-1; D uncertain. The CDR3 DNA sequence: TGTGCCACCAGCAGAGATCGACTGTCGAACACTGAAGCTTTCTTT. Residues: CATSRDRLSNTEAFF.